This T cell receptor (beta chain) was retrieved from a study of persistence of HIV-infected CD4 T cells. The CDR3 contains 15 residues. Germline lookup yields CDR1 MNHEY and CDR2 SVGAGI. The V segment lost 6 bases and the J segment 6 bases; nucleotides outside the gene matches: 7. Overlapping HIV-1 Gag 15-mer peptides at roughly 1 ug per peptide per mL were used. CD40L/CD69 double-negative CD45RO-high memory CD4+ T cells were collected. CD8-depleted PBMCs were stimulated about 19 hours with anti-CD28/CD49d costimulation, CD40-blocking antibody and enfuvirtide. Comments on this clone: The antigen remains unidentified.

This was the immunoSEQ version 4 assay in survey mode. Method: immunoSEQ multiplex PCR; TCRdb's copy keeps in-frame clones and lacks some. This sample has about 36,000 clones; around 85% occur once, and the top ten carry 5.4%. The V call is TRBV6-5, the J call TRBJ2-2, with 10 bases aligning to TRBD1. This receptor was obtained from an adult with HIV. The donor label of this sample is uncertain. The source material was cultured CD4+ T cells from PBMCs, sampled from a patient who received antiretroviral therapy. The chain's CDR3 is CASRRPGQGSGELFF. In DNA, the CDR3 is TGTGCCAGCAGGAGACCGGGACAGGGGTCCGGGGAGCTGTTTTTT.